One and the same sample provided the 18 T cell receptor beta chains below, sequenced in a study of shared clonotypes between healthy human individuals. Clones were read by immunoSEQ multiplex PCR, and TCRdb kept only the in-frame ones, dropping some. Of about 500,000 clones listed, approximately 71% are singletons. Input material: PBMCs. These TCRs come from a woman between 40 and 50 years old in good health. Some clones in this sample may be carry-over from other donors' samples.

This clone occurred many times. The chain is built from TRBV6-4 and TRBJ2-2; TRBD2 agrees at 7 bases. The CDR3 loop spans 15 amino acids. Germline CDR1 is MRHNA and CDR2 is SNTAGT. V lost 4 bases to trimming and J lost 3 bases; unmatched junction nucleotides: 5. Here the CDR3 DNA reads TGTGCCAGCAGTGTGGAGGCGGGAGACACCGGGGAGCTGTTTTTT. Translating gives CASSVEAGDTGELFF.

The chain links TRBV29-1 to TRBJ2-1; D is perhaps TRBD1 (6 bases). V shed 6 bases and J shed 6 bases, with 18 bases lying between them. Germline V gene lookup returns CDR1 SQVTM and CDR2 ANQGSEA. CDR3 length equals 14 residues. CDR3 nucleotides: TGCAGCGTCATTCCAATTGTGGGGGCCAATGAGCAGTTCTTC. Translation gives CSVIPIVGANEQFF.

Points on this clone: A read error is likely here: a far larger clone is one base away. The sample contains more than one DNA sequence encoding this CDR3. This chain connects TRBV27 to TRBJ2-7; 11 bases agree with TRBD2. The germline CDR1 and CDR2 sequences are MNHEY and SMNVEV (reference sequence). The CDR3 is 17 amino acids. The CDR3 is CASSERSLSGRGYEQYF. CDR3 coding DNA: TGTGCTAGCAGTGAACGGTCCCTTAGCGGGAGGGGGTACGAGCAGTACTTC.

This chain links TRBV29-1 with TRBJ1-4; D remains ambiguous. The CDR3 consists of 13 residues. V was shortened by 7 bases and J by 7 bases, with 16 bases between the two germline ends. CDR1 is SQVTM, CDR2 ANQGSEA, per germline. The CDR3 sequence is CSGYDTAGEKLFF. The CDR3 DNA is TGCAGCGGGTACGATACGGCGGGTGAAAAACTGTTTTTT.

The chain uses TRBV7-9 and TRBJ2-5; D is unclear. V was cut by 2 bases and J by 1 base, with 5 bases left in between. The CDR3 has 13 residues. CDR1 is SEHNR and CDR2 is FQNEAQ in the germline V gene (reference sequence). CDR3 coding DNA: TGTGCCAGCAGCTTATGGGGCCAAGAGACCCAGTACTTC. Its protein product is CASSLWGQETQYF.

The V gene is TRBV28, the J gene TRBJ1-2, with 9 nucleotides matching TRBD1. CDR3 length equals 14 residues. Germline V gives CDR1 MDHEN, CDR2 SYDVKM. The V segment lost 5 bases and the J segment 4 bases; nucleotides outside the gene matches: 5. The CDR3 here is CASSTLTGGYGYTF. In DNA form, the CDR3 reads TGTGCCAGCAGTACCCTGACAGGGGGCTATGGCTACACCTTC.

The chain recombines TRBV11-2 with TRBJ2-7; D is possibly TRBD2 (6 bases). This CDR3 spans 15 amino acids. Germline V gene lookup returns CDR1 SGHAT and CDR2 FQNNGV. V lost 1 base to trimming and J lost 0 bases, with 10 bases between them. For the CDR3, the DNA is TGTGCCAGCAGCTTAGTTGGAGGGAGCTCCTACGAGCAGTACTTC. Protein sequence: CASSLVGGSSYEQYF.

Points on this clone: A read error is the likely source, as a far larger clone sits one nucleotide away. As DNA, the CDR3 is TGCAGCGTCTCGGGGAACACGAACACTGAAGCTTTCTTT. Protein sequence: CSVSGNTNTEAFF. The chain employs TRBV29-1 and TRBJ1-1; no firm D call. This CDR3 comprises 13 residues. Trimming cost V 6 bases and J 1 base, with 12 bases left between them. Per the germline V gene, CDR1 is SQVTM and CDR2 is ANQGSEA. The full variable domain, completed using reference TRBV29-1 and TRBJ1-1, is SAVISQKPSRDICQRGTSLTIQCQVDSQVTMMFWYRQQPGQSLTLIATANQGSEATYESGFVIDKFPISRPNLTFSTLTVSNMSPEDSSIYLCSVSGNTNTEAFFGQGTRLTVV.

At least ten counts were recorded for this clone. The sample contains more than one DNA sequence encoding this CDR3. This sequence joins TRBV30 and TRBJ1-1; the D is unclear. CDR1 is GTSNPN and CDR2 is SVGIG in the germline V gene (reference sequence). The CDR3 extends over 13 amino acids. Trimming took 0 bases from V and 5 from J, leaving 10 bases between them. CDR3 nucleotide sequence: TGTGCCTGGAGTGTAGTACTAGGAACTGAAGCTTTCTTT. This codes for CAWSVVLGTEAFF.

On this clone itself: Since a far larger clone is one base different, this is likely a read error. The chain employs TRBV27 and TRBJ2-7; D possibly corresponds to TRBD2 (5 bases). Germline V gene data show CDR1 as MNHEY and CDR2 as SMNVEV (reference sequence). The CDR3 runs 13 residues. The CDR3, as DNA: TGTGCCAGCGGTTTATCAGCGGCCTACGAGCAGTACTTC. It yields the protein CASGLSAAYEQYF.

This clone has at least ten counts. The chain has TRBV10-3 and TRBJ2-5; the match to TRBD2 covers 7 bases. This CDR3 region has 16 residues. Germline values: CDR1 ENHRY, CDR2 SYGVKD. V shed 3 bases, J shed 7 bases, and the junction held 14 bases outside the gene matches. CDR3 coding DNA: TGTGCCATCAGTGAACCAAGAACCGGGGTAGCGGGGACCCAGTACTTC. It is translated as CAISEPRTGVAGTQYF.

This rearrangement joins TRBV7-9 to TRBJ2-7, with unresolved D. V was clipped by 4 bases and J by 8 bases, with 15 bases between them. The CDR3 is made up of 13 amino acids. Germline V gene data show CDR1 as SEHNR and CDR2 as FQNEAQ (reference sequence). CDR3: CASSSRPDGKQYF. The CDR3 DNA reads TGTGCCAGCAGCTCCAGGCCGGACGGCAAGCAGTACTTC.

The rearrangement links TRBV5-1 to TRBJ2-1; D is possibly TRBD1 (6 bases). This CDR3 is 13 amino acids long. Germline V gene lookup returns CDR1 SGHRS and CDR2 YFSETQ. The V end was cut by 0 bases, the J end by 11 bases, with 12 bases between. CDR3: CASSLEVGGQQFF. The CDR3 DNA is TGCGCCAGCAGCTTGGAGGTAGGGGGACAGCAGTTCTTC.

A note on this clone: This likely traces to a read error, being one base from a far larger clone. This sample includes further DNA sequences coding for the same CDR3. This CDR3 reads CASSLGRNYGYTF. The CDR3 region has the DNA TGTGCCAGCAGCTTGGGACGGAACTATGGCTACACCTTC. The chain couples TRBV5-6 to TRBJ1-2, with D hard to call. The V end lost 0 bases, the J end lost 2 bases, and 5 bases lay between the germline ends. This CDR3 region has 13 residues. Per the germline V gene, CDR1 is SGHDT and CDR2 is YYEEEE.

This chain joins TRBV7-9 and TRBJ1-1; D may be TRBD1 (5 bases). The CDR3 contains 12 residues. V lost 5 bases, J lost 6 bases, and 10 bases lay in between. CDR1 is SEHNR, CDR2 FQNEAQ, per germline (reference sequence). DNA for the CDR3: TGTGCCAGCAGCGCCGGGACCGCTGAAGCTTTCTTT. Its protein product is CASSAGTAEAFF.

The chain carries TRBV15 and TRBJ2-6; D is unresolved. V shed 4 bases and J shed 0 bases, with 10 bases lying between them. The CDR3 covers 16 residues. Germline-derived CDR1 and CDR2 are LNHNV and YYDKDF (reference sequence). The chain's CDR3 is CATSIFRPSGANVLTF. The CDR3 region has the DNA TGTGCCACCAGCATATTCAGGCCCTCTGGGGCCAACGTCCTGACTTTC. Looking up the rest from reference TRBV15 and TRBJ2-6 gives the full variable domain: DAMVIQNPRYQVTQFGKPVTLSCSQTLNHNVMYWYQQKSSQAPKLLFHYYDKDFNNEADTPDNFQSRRPNTSFCFLDIRSPGLGDTAMYLCATSIFRPSGANVLTFGAGSRLTVL.

The J gene is TRBJ1-5, the V gene TRBV12-2. TRBV12-2 is a pseudogene locus. The CDR3 totals 15 residues. The CDR3 region is CASRPNRAFNQPQHF. CDR3 in DNA: TGTGCAAGTCGTCCAAACCGGGCCTTCAATCAGCCCCAGCATTTT.

The V call is TRBV7-2, the J call TRBJ1-2; 7 bases align to TRBD1. Germline V gives CDR1 SGHTA, CDR2 FQGNSA. CDR3 size: 15 residues. With 1 base clipped from V and 3 bases from J, the junction kept 5 bases outside the gene matches. The CDR3 DNA sequence: TGTGCCAGCAGCTTAGGGAGGGGGCGCGACTATGGCTACACCTTC. Translation: CASSLGRGRDYGYTF.